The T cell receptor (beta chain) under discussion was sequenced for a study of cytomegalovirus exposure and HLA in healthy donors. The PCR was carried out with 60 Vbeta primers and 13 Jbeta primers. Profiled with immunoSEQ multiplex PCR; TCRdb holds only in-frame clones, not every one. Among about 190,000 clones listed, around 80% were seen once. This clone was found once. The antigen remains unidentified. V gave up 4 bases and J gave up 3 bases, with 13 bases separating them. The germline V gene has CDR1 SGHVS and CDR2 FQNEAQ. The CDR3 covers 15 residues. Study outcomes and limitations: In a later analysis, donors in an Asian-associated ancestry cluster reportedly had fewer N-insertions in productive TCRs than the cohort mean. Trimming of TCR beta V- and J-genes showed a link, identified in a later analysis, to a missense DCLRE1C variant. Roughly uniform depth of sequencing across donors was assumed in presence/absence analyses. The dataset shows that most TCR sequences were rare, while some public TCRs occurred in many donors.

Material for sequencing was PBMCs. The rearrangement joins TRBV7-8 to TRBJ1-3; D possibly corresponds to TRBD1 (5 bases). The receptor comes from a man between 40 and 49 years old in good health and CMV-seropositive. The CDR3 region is CASSSRGGVGNTIYF. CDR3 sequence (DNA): TGTGCCAGCAGCTCCCGGGGAGGGGTTGGAAACACCATATATTTT.